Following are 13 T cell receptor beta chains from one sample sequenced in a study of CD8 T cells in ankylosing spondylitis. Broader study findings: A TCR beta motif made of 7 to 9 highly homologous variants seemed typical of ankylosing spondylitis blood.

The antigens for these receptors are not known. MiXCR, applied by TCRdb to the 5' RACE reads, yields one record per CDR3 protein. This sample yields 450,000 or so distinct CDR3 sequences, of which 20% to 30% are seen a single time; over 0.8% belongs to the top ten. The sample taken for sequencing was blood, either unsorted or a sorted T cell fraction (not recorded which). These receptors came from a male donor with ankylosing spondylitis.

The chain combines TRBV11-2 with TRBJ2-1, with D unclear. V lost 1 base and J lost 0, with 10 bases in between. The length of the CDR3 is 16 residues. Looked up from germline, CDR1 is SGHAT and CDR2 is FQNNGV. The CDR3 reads CASSLAGRSSYNEQFF. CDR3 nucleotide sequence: TGTGCCAGCAGCTTAGCCGGGCGCAGCTCCTACAATGAGCAGTTCTTC. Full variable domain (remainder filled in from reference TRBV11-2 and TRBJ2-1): EAGVAQSPRYKIIEKRQSVAFWCNPISGHATLYWYQQILGQGPKLLIQFQNNGVVDDSQLPKDRFSAERLKGVDSTLKIQPAKLEDSAVYLCASSLAGRSSYNEQFFGPGTRLTVL.

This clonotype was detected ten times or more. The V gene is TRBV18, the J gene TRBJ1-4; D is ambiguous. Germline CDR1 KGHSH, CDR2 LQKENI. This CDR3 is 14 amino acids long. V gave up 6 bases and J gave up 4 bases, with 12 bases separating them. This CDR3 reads CASSPGRSNEKLFF. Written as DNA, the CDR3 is TGTGCCAGCTCGCCCGGACGAAGTAATGAAAAACTGTTTTTT.

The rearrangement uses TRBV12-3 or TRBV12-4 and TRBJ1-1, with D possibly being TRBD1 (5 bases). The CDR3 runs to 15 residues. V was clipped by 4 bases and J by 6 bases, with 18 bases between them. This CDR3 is CASSSNYVRGPEAFF. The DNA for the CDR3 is TGTGCCAGCAGTTCCAACTATGTAAGGGGCCCTGAAGCTTTCTTT.

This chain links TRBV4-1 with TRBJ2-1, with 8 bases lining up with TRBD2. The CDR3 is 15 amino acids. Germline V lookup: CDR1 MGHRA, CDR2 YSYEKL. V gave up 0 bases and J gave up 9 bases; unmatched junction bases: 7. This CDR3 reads CASSQETGGPGEQFF. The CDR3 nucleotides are TGCGCCAGCAGCCAAGAGACGGGAGGGCCTGGTGAGCAGTTCTTC.

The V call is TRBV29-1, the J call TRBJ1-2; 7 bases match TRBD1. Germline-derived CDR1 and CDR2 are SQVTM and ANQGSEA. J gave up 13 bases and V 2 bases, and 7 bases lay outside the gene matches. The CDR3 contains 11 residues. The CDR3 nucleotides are TGCAGCGTTGAATCTCAGGGGGATTGCACCTTC. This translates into CSVESQGDCTF.

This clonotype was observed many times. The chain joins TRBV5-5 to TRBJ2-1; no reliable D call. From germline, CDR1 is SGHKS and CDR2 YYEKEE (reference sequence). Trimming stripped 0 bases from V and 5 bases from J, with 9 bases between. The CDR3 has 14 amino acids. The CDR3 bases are TGTGCCAGCAGCTTGGGTTCCCGGGACAATGAGCAGTTCTTC. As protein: CASSLGSRDNEQFF.

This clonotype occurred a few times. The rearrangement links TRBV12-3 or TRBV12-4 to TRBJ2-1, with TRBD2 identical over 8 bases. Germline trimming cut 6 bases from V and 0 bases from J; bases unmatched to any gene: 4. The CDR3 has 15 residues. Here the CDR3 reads CASRRSGSSYNEQFF. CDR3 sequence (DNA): TGTGCCAGCAGACGGAGCGGGAGCTCCTACAATGAGCAGTTCTTC.

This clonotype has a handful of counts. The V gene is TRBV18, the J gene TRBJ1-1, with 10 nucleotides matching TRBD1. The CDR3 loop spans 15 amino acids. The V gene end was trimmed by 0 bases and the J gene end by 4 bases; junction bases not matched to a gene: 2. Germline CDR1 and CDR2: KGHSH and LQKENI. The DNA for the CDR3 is TGTGCCAGCTCACCACCAGGGGACAGGGGCACTGAAGCTTTCTTT. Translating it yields CASSPPGDRGTEAFF.

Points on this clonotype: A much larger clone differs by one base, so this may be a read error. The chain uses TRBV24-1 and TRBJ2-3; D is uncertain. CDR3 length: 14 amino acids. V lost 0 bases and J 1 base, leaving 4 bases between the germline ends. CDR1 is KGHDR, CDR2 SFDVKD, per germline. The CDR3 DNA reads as TGTGCCACCAGTGATTTGATACGCACAGATACGCAGTATTTT. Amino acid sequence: CATSDLIRTDTQYF.

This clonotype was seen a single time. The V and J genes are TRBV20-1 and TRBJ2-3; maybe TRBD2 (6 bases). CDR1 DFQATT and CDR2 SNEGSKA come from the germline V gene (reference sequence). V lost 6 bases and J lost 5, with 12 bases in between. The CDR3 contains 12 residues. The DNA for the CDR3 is TGCAGTGCCCAGCTCGGGGGAGATACGCAGTATTTT. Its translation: CSAQLGGDTQYF.

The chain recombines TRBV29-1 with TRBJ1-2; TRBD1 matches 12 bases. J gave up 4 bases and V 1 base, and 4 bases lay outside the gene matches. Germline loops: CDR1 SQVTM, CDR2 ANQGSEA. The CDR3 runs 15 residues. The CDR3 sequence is CSVEVGDRGPYGYTF. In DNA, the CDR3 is TGCAGCGTTGAAGTAGGGGACAGGGGGCCCTATGGCTACACCTTC.

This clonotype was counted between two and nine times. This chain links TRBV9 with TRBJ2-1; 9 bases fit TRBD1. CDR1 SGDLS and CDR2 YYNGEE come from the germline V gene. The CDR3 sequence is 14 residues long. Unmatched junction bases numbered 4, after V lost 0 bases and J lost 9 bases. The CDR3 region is CASSVDTGGSEQFF. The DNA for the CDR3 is TGTGCCAGCAGCGTAGACACAGGGGGCAGTGAGCAGTTCTTC.

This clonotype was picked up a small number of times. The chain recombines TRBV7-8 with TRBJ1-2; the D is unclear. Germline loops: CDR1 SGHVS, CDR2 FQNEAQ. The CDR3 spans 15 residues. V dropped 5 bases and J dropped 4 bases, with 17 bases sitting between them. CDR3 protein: CASSHLEVGVYGYTF. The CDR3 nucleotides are TGTGCCAGCAGCCACCTCGAGGTTGGAGTCTATGGCTACACCTTC.